Shown below are 12 T cell receptor beta chains from a single sample sequenced in a study of T cells in Graves' hyperthyroidism and ophthalmopathy. Researchers amplified the TCR beta CDR3 regions from RNA transcripts. A first-round RT-PCR of the TCR CDR3 used the HTBI primer set. TCRdb reprocessed the multiplex PCR reads with MiXCR, giving one entry per CDR3 protein. The repertoire holds 190,000 or so distinct CDR3 sequences, with about 17% as singletons. The sequenced material came from blood. These receptors all come from a man aged 35-49 years with Graves' hyperthyroidism.

The chain is built from TRBV9 and TRBJ1-5; D is perhaps TRBD1 (5 bases). CDR1 and CDR2 from the germline V gene are SGDLS and YYNGEE. Trimming left V 4 bases short and J 7 bases short, with 15 bases between. This CDR3 contains 14 residues. The CDR3 DNA reads as TGTGCCAGCAGCCCCCCAGGGAGCGGCCAGCCCCAGCATTTT. This gives the protein CASSPPGSGQPQHF.

The V gene is TRBV5-1, the J gene TRBJ2-7, with a weak D call TRBD1 (7 bases). V was pared by 6 bases and J by 0 bases, with 16 bases between. Germline V gene data show CDR1 as SGHRS and CDR2 as YFSETQ. This CDR3 has 15 amino acids. CDR3 protein: CASNGGGASSYEQYF. CDR3 nucleotides: TGCGCCAGCAACGGAGGGGGCGCGAGCTCCTACGAGCAGTACTTC.

On this clonotype: It may be a read error: a sequence one base away is much more abundant. The V gene is TRBV7-9, the J gene TRBJ2-7; no reliable D call. The V end lost 3 bases, the J end lost 2 bases, and 11 bases lay between the germline ends. There are 14 residues in the CDR3. Germline assignment: CDR1 SEHNR and CDR2 FQNEAQ (reference sequence). The CDR3 loop is CASSLWAGPYEQYF. Here the CDR3 DNA reads TGTGCCAGCAGCTTGTGGGCAGGACCCTACGAGCAGTACTTC.

At least ten counts were recorded for this clonotype. CDR3 sequence: CASSPAGQRNEQFF. Here the CDR3 DNA reads TGTGCCAGCAGTCCCGCGGGACAAAGGAATGAGCAGTTCTTC. V and J are TRBV28 and TRBJ2-1, with D perhaps given as TRBD1 or TRBD2 (6 bases each). Trimming removed 5 bases from V and 7 bases from J, with 15 bases in between. The CDR3 loop spans 14 amino acids. The germline V gene encodes CDR1 MDHEN and CDR2 SYDVKM.

This clonotype was seen repeatedly, ten times or more. The CDR3 DNA is TGTGCCAGCAGCCCCGGGACAGGAGAATACGAGCAGTACTTC. Amino acids: CASSPGTGEYEQYF. The chain uses TRBV18 and TRBJ2-7, with TRBD1 matching 8 bases. This CDR3 has 14 amino acids. J gave up 4 bases and V 8 bases, and 10 bases lay outside the gene matches. CDR1 KGHSH and CDR2 LQKENI come from the germline V gene.

This clonotype was counted a few times. This clone may be a read error of a much larger clone one base away. The chain carries TRBV2 and TRBJ2-7, with D unclear. The CDR3 loop spans 13 amino acids. CDR1 and CDR2 from the germline V gene are SNHLY and FYNNEI. Trimming stripped 8 bases from V and 0 bases from J, with 11 bases between. This CDR3 is CASAWSSSYEQYF. In DNA, the CDR3 is TGTGCCAGCGCCTGGTCTAGCTCCTACGAGCAGTACTTC.

The V and J genes are TRBV4-2 and TRBJ2-1; 8 positions match TRBD1. Germline CDR1 LGHNA, CDR2 YNFKEQ. This CDR3 comprises 15 residues. Germline trimming cut 1 base from V and 8 bases from J; bases unmatched to any gene: 7. CDR3 region: CASSQVEGRGHEQFF. Here the CDR3 DNA reads TGTGCCAGCAGCCAAGTGGAAGGCAGGGGGCATGAGCAGTTCTTC.

This clonotype came up many times. The rearrangement joins TRBV7-2 to TRBJ1-4, with D maybe TRBD1 (6 bases). CDR1 and CDR2 from the germline V gene are SGHTA and FQGNSA. The CDR3 contains 13 residues. The V end was cut by 4 bases, the J end by 8 bases, with 11 bases between. The DNA for the CDR3 is TGTGCCAGCAGCTCCCAACAGGGAGAAAAACTGTTTTTT. Amino acid sequence: CASSSQQGEKLFF.

This clonotype has a count of ten or more. The CDR3 loop is CAWSFSRGISTDTQYF. CDR3 DNA sequence: TGTGCCTGGAGTTTTTCTAGGGGGATTAGCACAGATACGCAGTATTTT. The rearrangement links TRBV30 to TRBJ2-3, with a weak D call TRBD1 (6 bases). V gave up 2 bases and J gave up 0 bases, with 15 bases separating them. Germline V gene lookup returns CDR1 GTSNPN and CDR2 SVGIG (reference sequence). The CDR3 runs 16 residues.

The sample holds many counts of this clonotype. J is TRBJ2-3 and V is TRBV7-6; no clear D. The CDR3 is 12 amino acids. Germline V CDR1 and CDR2: SGHVS, FNYEAQ. Between the trimmed V and J ends, which lost 1 base and 7 bases, there was a span of 6 bases. CDR3 in amino acids: CASSLGGYTQYF. The CDR3 DNA is TGTGCCAGCAGCTTAGGTGGATATACGCAGTATTTT.

This clonotype was counted at least ten times. The V call is TRBV2, the J call TRBJ2-7; D ambiguous. V was cut by 3 bases and J by 1 base, with 10 bases left in between. This CDR3 has 14 residues. CDR1 and CDR2 from the germline V gene are SNHLY and FYNNEI. CDR3 protein: CASSEEGLSYEQYF. CDR3 DNA: TGTGCCAGCAGTGAGGAAGGGTTATCCTACGAGCAGTACTTC.

This clonotype was found many times. The chain employs TRBV2 and TRBJ1-1; no definite D call. Germline loops: CDR1 SNHLY, CDR2 FYNNEI. V shed 2 bases and J shed 1 base, with 5 bases lying between them. The CDR3 runs to 13 residues. The CDR3 DNA is TGTGCCAGCAGTGAAACAAGGAACACTGAAGCTTTCTTT. Its translation: CASSETRNTEAFF.